The clone carrying this T cell receptor beta chain was seen at least ten times. What it binds is not known. These data are taken from a study of blood T cells in healthy people across ages. Study results and caveats: Estimated diversity that came from one million T cells was considered an underestimate.

Through a sample-barcoded 5' primer and a J-beta primer mix, a second PCR was run for 7 to 11 cycles. Using its own MiXCR run on the 5' RACE reads, TCRdb lists one record per CDR3 protein. The data show around 1,000,000 distinct CDR3 sequences, roughly 24% seen once. There are 16 residues in the CDR3. In germline, CDR1 is DFQATT, CDR2 SNEGSKA (reference sequence). With 6 bases clipped from V and 2 bases from J, the junction kept 11 bases outside the gene matches. These same data were also listed under a study on T cells of mothers and their children. That investigation notes: The cDNA synthesis received all extracted RNA, at around 1.6 ug per 15 ul.

Sequencing was carried out using blood. The chain is built from TRBV20-1 and TRBJ2-5; 11 bases match TRBD2. This sequence was found in a girl under 10 years old in good health. CDR3: CSAHAGLAAAQETQYF. In DNA, the CDR3 is TGCAGTGCCCATGCGGGACTAGCGGCAGCACAAGAGACCCAGTACTTC.